This T cell receptor (beta chain) was recovered during a study of molecular identifiers for immune sequencing clone quantification. On the study more broadly: With replicates, the RNA of around 20,000 or 100,000 naive CD8 cells was split five ways and four were sequenced. Study-wide points: Whereas clones above 20 RNA copies held under 1% of naive-cell molecules, they held over 97% of effector molecules. Sizes of clones that are highly expanded could be underestimated (if identical TCR molecules share a barcode). Spiked Jurkat TCR RNA equivalent to one cell was reportedly detectable in approximately 980,000 naive cells.

This clonotype was counted many times. Its antigen is currently unknown. Each CDR3 protein is one row after TCRdb ran MiXCR on the PCR reads. Of tens of thousands of distinct CDR3 sequences listed, approximately 17% were seen once; the top ten hold roughly 7.7%. Trimming left V 6 bases short and J 2 bases short, with 10 bases between. CDR3 length: 13 residues. Germline CDR1 reads SQVTM; CDR2 reads ANQGSEA. The TCR sequence derives from a human donor in good health. Some libraries in this study had Jurkat cell RNA spiked in. Sequencing was performed on naive CD8+ T cells from blood, with Jurkat cell RNA spiked in. Indicated subset: FACS-sorted CD8+CD4-CCR7+CD45RA+ naive T cells. This chain links TRBV29-1 with TRBJ2-2; the D gene is possibly TRBD2 (6 bases). As DNA, the CDR3 is TGCAGCGTACCGGGACTTAACACCGGGGAGCTGTTTTTT. Translated: CSVPGLNTGELFF.